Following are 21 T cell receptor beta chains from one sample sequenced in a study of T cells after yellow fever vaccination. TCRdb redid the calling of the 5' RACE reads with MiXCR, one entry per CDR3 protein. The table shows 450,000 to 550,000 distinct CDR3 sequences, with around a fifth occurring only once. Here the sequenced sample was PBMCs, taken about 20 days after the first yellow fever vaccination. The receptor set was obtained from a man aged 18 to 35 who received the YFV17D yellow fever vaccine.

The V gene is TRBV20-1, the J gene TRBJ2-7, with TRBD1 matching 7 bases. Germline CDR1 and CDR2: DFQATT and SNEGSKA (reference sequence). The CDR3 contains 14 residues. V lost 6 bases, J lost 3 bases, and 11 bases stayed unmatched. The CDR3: CSAWDSGKGYEQYF. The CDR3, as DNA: TGCAGTGCATGGGACAGTGGGAAAGGCTACGAGCAGTACTTC.

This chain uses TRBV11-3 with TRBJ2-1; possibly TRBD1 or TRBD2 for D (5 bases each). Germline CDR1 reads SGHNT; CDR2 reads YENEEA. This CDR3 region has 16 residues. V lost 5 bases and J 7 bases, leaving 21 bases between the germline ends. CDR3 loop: CASSQRGSDSWNEQFF. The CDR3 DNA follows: TGTGCCAGCAGCCAGAGGGGCAGCGACTCGTGGAATGAGCAGTTCTTC.

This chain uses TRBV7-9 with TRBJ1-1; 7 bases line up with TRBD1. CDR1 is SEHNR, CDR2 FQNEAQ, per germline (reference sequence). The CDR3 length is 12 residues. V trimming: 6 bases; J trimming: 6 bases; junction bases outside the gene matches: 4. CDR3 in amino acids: CASSLGQPEAFF. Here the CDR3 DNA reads TGTGCCAGCAGTTTGGGACAGCCTGAAGCTTTCTTT.

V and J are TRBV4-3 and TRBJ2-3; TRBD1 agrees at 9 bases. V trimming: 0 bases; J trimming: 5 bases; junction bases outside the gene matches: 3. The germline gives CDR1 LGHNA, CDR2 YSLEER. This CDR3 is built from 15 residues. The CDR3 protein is CASSQDRQGVDTQYF. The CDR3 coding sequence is TGCGCCAGCAGCCAAGATAGACAGGGGGTAGATACGCAGTATTTT.

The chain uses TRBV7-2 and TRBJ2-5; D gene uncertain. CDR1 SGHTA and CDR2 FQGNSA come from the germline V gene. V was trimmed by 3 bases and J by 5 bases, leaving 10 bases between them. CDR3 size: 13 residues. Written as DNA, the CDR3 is TGTGCCAGCAGCTTCAGGAATTTTGAGACCCAGTACTTC. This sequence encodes CASSFRNFETQYF.

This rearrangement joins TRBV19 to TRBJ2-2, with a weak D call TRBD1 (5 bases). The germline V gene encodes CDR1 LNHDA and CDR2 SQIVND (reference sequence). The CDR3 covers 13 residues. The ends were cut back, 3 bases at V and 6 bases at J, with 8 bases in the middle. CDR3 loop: CASSIGHPGELFF. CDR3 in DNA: TGTGCCAGTAGTATCGGACACCCCGGGGAGCTGTTTTTT.

CDR3: CASSQDVLDGTGSGEQYF. For the CDR3, the DNA is TGCGCCAGCAGCCAAGATGTGTTAGACGGGACTGGGAGTGGGGAGCAGTACTTC. J is TRBJ2-7 and V is TRBV4-1; TRBD2 is a possible D gene (6 bases). The V gene lost 0 bases and the J gene lost 7 bases, with 25 bases spanning the gap. The CDR3 loop spans 18 amino acids. Germline assignment: CDR1 MGHRA and CDR2 YSYEKL.

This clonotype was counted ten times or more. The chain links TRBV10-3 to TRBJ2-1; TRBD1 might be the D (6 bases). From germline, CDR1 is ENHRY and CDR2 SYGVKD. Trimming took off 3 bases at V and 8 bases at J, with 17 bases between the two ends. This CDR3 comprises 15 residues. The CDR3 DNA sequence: TGTGCCATCAGTGAAGGGGGAATAGTTCAGGATGAGCAGTTCTTC. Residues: CAISEGGIVQDEQFF.

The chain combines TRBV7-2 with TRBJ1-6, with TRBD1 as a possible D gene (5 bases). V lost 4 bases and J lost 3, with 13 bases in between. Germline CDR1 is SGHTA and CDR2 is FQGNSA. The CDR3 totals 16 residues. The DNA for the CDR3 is TGTGCCAGCAGCTCCCGGGTAGGACACTATAATTCACCCCTCCACTTT. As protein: CASSSRVGHYNSPLHF.

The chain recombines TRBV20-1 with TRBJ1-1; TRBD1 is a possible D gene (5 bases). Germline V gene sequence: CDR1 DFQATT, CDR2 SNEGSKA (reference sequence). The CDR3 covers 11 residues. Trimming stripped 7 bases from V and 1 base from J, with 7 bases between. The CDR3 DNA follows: TGCAGTGGGGGCAGGAACACTGAAGCTTTCTTT. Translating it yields CSGGRNTEAFF.

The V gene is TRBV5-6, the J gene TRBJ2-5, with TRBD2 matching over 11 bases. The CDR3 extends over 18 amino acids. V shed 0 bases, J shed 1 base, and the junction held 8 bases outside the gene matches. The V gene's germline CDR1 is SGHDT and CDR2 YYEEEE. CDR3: CASSLGASGGPFQETQYF. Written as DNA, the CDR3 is TGTGCCAGCAGCTTGGGGGCTAGCGGGGGGCCTTTCCAAGAGACCCAGTACTTC.

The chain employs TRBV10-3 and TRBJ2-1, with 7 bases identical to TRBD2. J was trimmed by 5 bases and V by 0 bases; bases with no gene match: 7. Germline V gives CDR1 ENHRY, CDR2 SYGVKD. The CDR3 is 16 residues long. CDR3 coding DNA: TGTGCCATCAGTGAGTCGATCGGCCTAGCGGACAATGAGCAGTTCTTC. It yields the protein CAISESIGLADNEQFF.

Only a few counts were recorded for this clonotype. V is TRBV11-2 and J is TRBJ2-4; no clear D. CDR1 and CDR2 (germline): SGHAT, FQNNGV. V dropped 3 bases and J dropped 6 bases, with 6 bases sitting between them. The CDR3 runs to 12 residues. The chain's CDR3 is CASSLLANIQYF. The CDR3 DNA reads TGTGCCAGCAGCTTGTTAGCAAACATTCAGTACTTC.

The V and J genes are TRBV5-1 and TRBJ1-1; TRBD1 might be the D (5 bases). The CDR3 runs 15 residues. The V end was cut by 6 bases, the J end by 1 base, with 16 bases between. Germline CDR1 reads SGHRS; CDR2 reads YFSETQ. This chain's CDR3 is CASTVIPTENTEAFF. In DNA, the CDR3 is TGCGCCAGCACCGTTATACCGACAGAGAACACTGAAGCTTTCTTT.

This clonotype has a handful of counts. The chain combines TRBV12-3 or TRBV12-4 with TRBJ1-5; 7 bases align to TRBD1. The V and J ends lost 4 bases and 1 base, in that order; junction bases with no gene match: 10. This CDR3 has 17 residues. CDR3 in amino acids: CASSSKTGYRSNQPQHF. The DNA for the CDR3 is TGTGCCAGCAGTTCGAAGACAGGGTACCGGAGCAATCAGCCCCAGCATTTT.

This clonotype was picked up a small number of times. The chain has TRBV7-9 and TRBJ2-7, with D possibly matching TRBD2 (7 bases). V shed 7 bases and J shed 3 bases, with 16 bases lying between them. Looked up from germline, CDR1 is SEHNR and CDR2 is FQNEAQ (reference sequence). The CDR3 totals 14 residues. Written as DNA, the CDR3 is TGTGCCAGCACCCCGAGGGGGGGCTACTACGAGCAGTACTTC. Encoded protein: CASTPRGGYYEQYF.

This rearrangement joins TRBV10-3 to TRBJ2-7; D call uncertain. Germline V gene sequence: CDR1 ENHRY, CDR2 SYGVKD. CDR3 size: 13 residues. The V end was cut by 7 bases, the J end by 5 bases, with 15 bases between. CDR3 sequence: CAIKAQGSNEQYV. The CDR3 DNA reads TGTGCCATCAAGGCGCAAGGTAGCAACGAGCAGTACGTC.

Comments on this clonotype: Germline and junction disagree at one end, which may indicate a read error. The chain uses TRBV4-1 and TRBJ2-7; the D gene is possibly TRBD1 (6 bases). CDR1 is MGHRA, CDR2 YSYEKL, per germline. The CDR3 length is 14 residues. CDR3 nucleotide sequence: TGTGCCATGAGCCCCGGGCTAGGGGGCTACGAGCAGTACTTC. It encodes CAMSPGLGGYEQYF.

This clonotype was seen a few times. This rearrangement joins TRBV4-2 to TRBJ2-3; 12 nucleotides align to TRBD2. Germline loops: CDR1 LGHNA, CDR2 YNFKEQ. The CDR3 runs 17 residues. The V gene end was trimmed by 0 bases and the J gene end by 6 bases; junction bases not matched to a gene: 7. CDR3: CASSQEGWLAGGDTQYF. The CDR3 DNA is TGTGCCAGCAGCCAAGAGGGGTGGCTAGCGGGGGGGGATACGCAGTATTTT.

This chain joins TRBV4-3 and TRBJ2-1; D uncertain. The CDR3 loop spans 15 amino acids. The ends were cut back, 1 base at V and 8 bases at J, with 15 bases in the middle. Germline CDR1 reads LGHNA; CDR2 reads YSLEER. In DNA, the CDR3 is TGCGCCAGCAGCCAAGCCCCAGACCCAAACTATGAGCAGTTCTTC. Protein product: CASSQAPDPNYEQFF.

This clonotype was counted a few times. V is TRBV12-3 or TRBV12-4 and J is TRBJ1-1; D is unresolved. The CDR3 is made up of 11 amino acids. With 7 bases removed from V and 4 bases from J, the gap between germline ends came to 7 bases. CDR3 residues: CASTVRTEAFF. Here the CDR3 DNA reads TGTGCCAGCACCGTGCGCACTGAAGCTTTCTTT.